These 2 T cell receptor beta chains came from one sample sequenced in a study of graft-versus-host responses after intestinal transplantation. Profiling relied on immunoSEQ multiplex PCR, and the TCRdb table lists in-frame clones only, not all of them. The sample records 14,000 or so clones, about 33% being singletons. This sample comprised alloreactive CD4+ T cells from a mixed lymphocyte reaction culture, obtained before intestinal transplant. Subset defined: CFSE-low proliferating T cells sorted from approximately 6-day pre-transplant mixed lymphocyte reaction (GvH or HvG direction). The receptors stem from a human patient who received an intestinal transplant.

The table lists this clone with a few counts. The V gene is TRBV13, the J gene TRBJ2-5; tentatively, D is TRBD2 (5 bases). Trimming removed 7 bases at V and 5 bases at J, with 14 bases between. The germline V gene has CDR1 PRHDT and CDR2 FYEKMQ (reference sequence). The CDR3 spans 13 residues. CDR3 sequence (DNA): TGTGCCAGCACCCGAAGCGGAATTGAGACCCAGTACTTC. Translated: CASTRSGIETQYF.

The chain is built from TRBV28 and TRBJ2-7, with TRBD2 as a possible D gene (6 bases). The CDR3 covers 11 residues. Between the trimmed V and J ends, which lost 10 bases and 6 bases, there was a span of 13 bases. Germline values: CDR1 MDHEN, CDR2 SYDVKM. The CDR3 loop reads CATYSGAEQYF. In DNA, the CDR3 is TGTGCCACTTACTCGGGAGCCGAGCAGTACTTC.